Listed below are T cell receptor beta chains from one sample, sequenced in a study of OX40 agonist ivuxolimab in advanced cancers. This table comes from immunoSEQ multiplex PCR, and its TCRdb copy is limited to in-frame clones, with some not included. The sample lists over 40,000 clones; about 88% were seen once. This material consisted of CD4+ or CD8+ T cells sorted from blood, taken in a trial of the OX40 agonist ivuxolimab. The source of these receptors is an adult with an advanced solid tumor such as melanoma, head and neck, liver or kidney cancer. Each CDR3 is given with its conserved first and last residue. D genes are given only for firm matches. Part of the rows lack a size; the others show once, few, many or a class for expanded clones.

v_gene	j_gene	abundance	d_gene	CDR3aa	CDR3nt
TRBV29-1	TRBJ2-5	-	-	CSGSGLASQETQYF	TGCAGCGGGTCCGGGCTAGCAAGTCAAGAGACCCAGTACTTC
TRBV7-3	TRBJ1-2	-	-	CASSATPAGYYGYTF	TGTGCCAGCTCAGCCACCCCTGCAGGGTACTATGGCTACACCTTC
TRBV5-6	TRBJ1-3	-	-	CASSLLGAGNRNTIYF	TGTGCCAGCAGCTTGTTAGGGGCAGGGAACAGAAACACCATATATTTT
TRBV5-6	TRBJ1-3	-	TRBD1	CASSSRTGGGNTIYF	TGTGCCAGCAGCTCCCGGACAGGGGGAGGAAACACCATATATTTT
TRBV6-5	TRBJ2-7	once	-	CASARANNEQYF	TGTGCCAGCGCCCGGGCAAACAACGAGCAGTACTTC
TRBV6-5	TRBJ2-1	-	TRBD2	CASTPGGPSYNEQFF	TGTGCCAGCACCCCGGGAGGGCCCTCCTACAATGAGCAGTTCTTC
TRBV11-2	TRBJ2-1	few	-	CASSLGINNEQFF	TGTGCCAGCAGCTTAGGCATAAACAATGAGCAGTTCTTC
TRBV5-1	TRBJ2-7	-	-	CASSLLAGVGGSEQYF	TGCGCCAGCAGCTTGTTAGCCGGGGTCGGGGGCAGCGAGCAGTACTTC
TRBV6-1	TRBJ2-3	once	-	CASISAAGPVDTQYF	TGTGCCAGCATTAGCGCAGCGGGCCCCGTAGATACGCAGTATTTT
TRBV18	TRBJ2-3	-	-	CASSLGGVSGTDTQYF	TGTGCCAGCTCACTCGGAGGGGTTAGCGGCACAGATACGCAGTATTTT
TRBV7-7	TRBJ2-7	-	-	CASSLRDGINYEQYF	TGTGCTAGCAGCTTAAGGGACGGAATAAACTACGAGCAGTACTTC
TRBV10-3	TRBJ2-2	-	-	CASGGGGTGELFF	TGTGCCAGTGGGGGGGGCGGCACCGGGGAGCTGTTTTTT
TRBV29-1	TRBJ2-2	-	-	CSVVGGANTGELFF	TGCAGCGTTGTAGGAGGAGCGAACACCGGGGAGCTGTTTTTT
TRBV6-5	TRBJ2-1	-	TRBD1	CASSYRDRGQNEQFF	TGTGCCAGCAGTTACCGGGACAGGGGGCAAAATGAGCAGTTCTTC
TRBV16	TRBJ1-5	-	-	CASSPGTGGNQPQHF	TGTGCCAGCAGCCCAGGGACGGGCGGCAATCAGCCCCAGCATTTT
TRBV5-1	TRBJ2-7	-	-	CASSLDSGPNTAYEQYF	TGCGCCAGCAGCTTGGACTCAGGGCCAAACACAGCCTACGAGCAGTACTTC
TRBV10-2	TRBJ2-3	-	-	CASSALVGGPTDTQYF	TGCGCCAGCAGTGCCCTGGTGGGCGGGCCCACTGATACGCAGTATTTT
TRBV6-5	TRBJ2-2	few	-	CASSGDAGELFF	TGTGCCAGCTCGGGCGACGCCGGGGAGCTGTTTTTT
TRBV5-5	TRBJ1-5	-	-	CASTTGRRRGPQHF	TGTGCCAGCACCACTGGTCGAAGACGGGGGCCCCAGCATTTT
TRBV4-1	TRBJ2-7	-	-	CASSQAGAGNEQYF	TGCGCCAGCAGCCAAGCGGGGGCGGGGAACGAGCAGTACTTC
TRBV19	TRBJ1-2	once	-	CASSISQVDGYTF	TGTGCCAGTAGTATCTCACAGGTCGATGGCTACACCTTC
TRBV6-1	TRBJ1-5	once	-	CASSYGSDNQPQHF	TGTGCCAGCAGCTATGGGTCGGACAATCAGCCCCAGCATTTT
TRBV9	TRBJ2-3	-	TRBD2	CASSPGAGTSTDTQYF	TGTGCCAGCAGCCCCGGAGCGGGAACTAGCACAGATACGCAGTATTTT
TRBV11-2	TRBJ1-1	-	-	CASRPGRLNTEAFF	TGTGCCAGCAGACCGGGACGGTTGAACACTGAAGCTTTCTTT
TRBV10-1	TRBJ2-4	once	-	CASSEDGLKNIQYF	TGCGCCAGCAGTGAAGACGGACTCAAAAACATTCAGTACTTC
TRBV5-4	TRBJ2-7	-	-	CASSLGVSEQYF	TGTGCCAGCTCCCTGGGGGTTTCCGAGCAGTACTTC
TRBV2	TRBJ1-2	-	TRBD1	CASRGTGNYGYTF	TGTGCCAGCAGGGGGACAGGGAACTATGGCTACACCTTC
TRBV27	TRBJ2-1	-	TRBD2	CASSRGLAKQFF	TGTGCCAGCAGCCGCGGACTAGCGAAGCAGTTCTTC
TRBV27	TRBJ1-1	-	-	CASSSRTVRTEAFF	TGTGCCAGCAGCTCAAGGACCGTTCGCACTGAAGCTTTCTTT
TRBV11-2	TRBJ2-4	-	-	CASSLGADDIQYF	TGTGCCAGCAGCTTAGGGGCAGATGACATCCAGTACTTC
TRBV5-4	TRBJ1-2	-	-	CASTAPQGYGYTF	TGTGCCAGCACCGCCCCGCAGGGGTATGGCTACACCTTC
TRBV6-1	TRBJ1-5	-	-	CASREGGRNQPQHF	TGTGCCAGCAGGGAGGGGGGCCGCAATCAGCCCCAGCATTTT
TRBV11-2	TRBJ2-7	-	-	CASSANGYEQYF	TGTGCCAGCAGCGCTAACGGGTACGAGCAGTACTTC
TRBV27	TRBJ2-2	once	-	CASSPLARRGPNDFTGELFF	TGTGCCAGCAGTCCCCTCGCCCGGAGAGGACCTAATGATTTCACCGGGGAGCTGTTTTTT
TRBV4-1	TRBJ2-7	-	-	CASSQDQRAYYEQYF	TGCGCCAGCAGCCAGGACCAGCGGGCGTACTACGAGCAGTACTTC
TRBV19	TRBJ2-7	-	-	CASSIAVDSYEQYF	TGTGCCAGTAGTATCGCAGTCGACTCCTACGAGCAGTACTTC
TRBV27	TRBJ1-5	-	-	CASSLLGPNQPQHF	TGTGCCAGCAGTTTATTAGGGCCCAATCAGCCCCAGCATTTT
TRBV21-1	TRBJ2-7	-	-	CASSGRSYEQYF	TGTGCCAGCAGCGGCAGGTCCTACGAGCAGTACTTC
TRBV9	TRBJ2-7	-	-	CASSVDVYSYEQYF	TGTGCCAGCAGCGTAGATGTCTACTCCTACGAGCAGTACTTC
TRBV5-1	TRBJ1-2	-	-	CASSSDVTALYGYTF	TGCGCCAGCAGCTCAGACGTGACAGCATTATATGGCTACACCTTC
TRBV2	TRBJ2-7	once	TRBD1	CASSGGQGLRQYF	TGTGCCAGCAGTGGGGGACAGGGGCTGAGGCAGTACTTC
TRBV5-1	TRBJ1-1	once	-	CASSLEGREAEAFF	TGCGCCAGCAGCTTGGAGGGGAGAGAGGCTGAAGCTTTCTTT
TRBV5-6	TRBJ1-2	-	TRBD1	CASSLAGTAYGYTF	TGTGCCAGCAGCTTGGCCGGGACAGCGTATGGCTACACCTTC
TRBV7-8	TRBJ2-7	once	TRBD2	CASSPSVGLAGNEQYF	TGTGCCAGCAGCCCCTCGGTTGGACTAGCCGGCAACGAGCAGTACTTC